The rows below give T cell receptor beta chains drawn from one sample of a study of blood T cell repertoires in COVID-19. Repertoires were generated with immunoSEQ multiplex PCR, while TCRdb's copy carries only in-frame clones and drops some. Here the sample spans around 74,000 clones, roughly 90% being singletons. The sample was peripheral blood. Source of these receptors: a man over 45 with active COVID-19. The CDR3 runs from the conserved cysteine through the conserved F or W. The D gene is left open where the match is weak. Expanded clones get a size class; other rows say once, few or many, or leave the size out.

V	J	size	D	DNA	CDR3
TRBV11-2	TRBJ2-2	-	TRBD2	TGTGCCAGCAGCTTAGGAAGGACTAGCCACACCGGGGAGCTGTTTTTT	CASSLGRTSHTGELFF
TRBV9	TRBJ2-3	-	TRBD1	TGTGCCAGCAGCGTAGGGGACAGGGAGGAAGATACGCAGTATTTT	CASSVGDREEDTQYF
TRBV6-5	TRBJ2-3	-	TRBD1	TGTGCCAGCAAAGTCAGGGGGCAGAGGGATACGCAGTATTTT	CASKVRGQRDTQYF
TRBV5-4	TRBJ1-2	-	TRBD1	TGTGCCAGCAGTTCGGCGAGGGACAGGGGGAACTATGGCTACACCTTC	CASSSARDRGNYGYTF
TRBV5-8	TRBJ1-2	-	TRBD1	TGTGCCAGCAGTAAAAATCAATTCGGGACAGGGTGGTTCGGCTACACCTTC	CASSKNQFGTGWFGYTF
TRBV6-5	TRBJ1-2	once	-	TGTGCCAGCAGTTACGACATCTCAAAGGGGGGCTACACCTTC	CASSYDISKGGYTF
TRBV10-2	TRBJ2-1	-	-	TGCGCCTCAGGGGCTTGGCGGCAGGACACTGAGCAGTTCTTC	CASGAWRQDTEQFF
TRBV7-6	TRBJ2-1	-	TRBD2	TGTGCCAGCAGCTTAGCGGGGTCGGGGGGATACAATGAGCAGTTCTTC	CASSLAGSGGYNEQFF
TRBV3-1/TRBV3-2	TRBJ2-7	-	TRBD2	TGTGCCAGCAGCCAAGATTCGGGGGAGGGGTCCTACGAGCAGTACTTC	CASSQDSGEGSYEQYF
TRBV28	TRBJ2-7	-	TRBD2	TGTGCCAGCAGGAGCGGGACCCTATCCTACGAGCAGTACTTC	CASRSGTLSYEQYF
TRBV5-1	TRBJ2-7	-	-	TGCGCCAGCAGCTCAGATGGACAAACCTACGAGCAGTACTTC	CASSSDGQTYEQYF
TRBV15	TRBJ1-1	-	-	TGTGCCACCAGCAGAGACGGGGGGCGACTGCGTGAGGTCATGAACACTGAAGCTTTCTTT	CATSRDGGRLREVMNTEAFF
TRBV28	TRBJ1-3	-	-	TGTGCCAGCGGCGGGGGGGCAGACTCTGGAAACACCATATATTTT	CASGGGADSGNTIYF
TRBV7-9	TRBJ2-4	once	TRBD2	TGTGCCAGCAGCTTAGGACTAGCGGGAGCATGGATGAACATTCAGTACTTC	CASSLGLAGAWMNIQYF
TRBV7-2	TRBJ2-7	-	-	TGTGCCAGCAGCTCGTACCCGGACAGCACCTACGAGCAGTACTTC	CASSSYPDSTYEQYF
TRBV10-3	TRBJ2-6	-	-	TGTGCCATCAAGGGGGACTCTGGGGCCAACGTCCTGACTTTC	CAIKGDSGANVLTF
TRBV19	TRBJ2-2	few	-	TGTGCCAGTAGTTCCCTTCCGAACACCGGGGAGCTGTTTTTT	CASSSLPNTGELFF
TRBV27	TRBJ2-1	few	TRBD2	TGTGCCAGCTGTCTAGCGGGAGAGTGCAATGAGCAGTTCTTC	CASCLAGECNEQFF
TRBV28	TRBJ2-5	few	-	TGTGCCAGTAAAAAAGGACAGATCGTGGCGGAGACCCAGTACTTC	CASKKGQIVAETQYF
TRBV28	TRBJ1-3	-	-	TGTGCCAGCAGTCCTAGATCAGCTGGAAACACCATATATTTT	CASSPRSAGNTIYF
TRBV11-2	TRBJ2-2	once	TRBD1	TGTGCCAGCGCAACCCCGGACAGGGGTCCGAGGACCGGGGAGCTGTTTTTT	CASATPDRGPRTGELFF
TRBV24-1	TRBJ2-3	-	-	TGTGCCACCCAGGGTTGGTCCACAGATACGCAGTATTTT	CATQGWSTDTQYF
TRBV6-1	TRBJ2-5	-	-	TGTGCCAGCAGTGAAGCGCGAGGGTTGGAGGAGACCCAGTACTTC	CASSEARGLEETQYF
TRBV12-3/TRBV12-4	TRBJ2-1	-	-	TGTGCCAGCAGCCTTGGGGGGTACAATGAGCAGTTCTTC	CASSLGGYNEQFF
TRBV5-1	TRBJ1-2	-	TRBD1	TGCGCCAGCAGCTCGGGACAGGGGAGGGGCTACACCTTC	CASSSGQGRGYTF
TRBV4-1	TRBJ1-5	-	-	TGCGCCAGCAGCCAAGGGGACAAGTTCAATCAGCCCCAGCATTTT	CASSQGDKFNQPQHF
TRBV13	TRBJ2-3	-	TRBD2	TGTGCCAGCAGCTTTGGCGGGAGCACCACAGATACGCAGTATTTT	CASSFGGSTTDTQYF
TRBV6-1	TRBJ2-2	-	-	TGTGCCAGCAGTGACCCAAACACCGGGGAGCTGTTTTTT	CASSDPNTGELFF
TRBV28	TRBJ1-2	once	-	TGTGCCAGCAGAACACAGAACTATGGCTACACCTTC	CASRTQNYGYTF
TRBV3-1/TRBV3-2	TRBJ1-1	-	-	TGTGCCAGCAGCCAAGCAGGGTTTAGGAACACTGAAGCTTTCTTT	CASSQAGFRNTEAFF
TRBV15	TRBJ2-4	-	TRBD1	TGTGCCACGGGACAGGGGGTAGCCAAAAACATTCAGTACTTC	CATGQGVAKNIQYF
TRBV27	TRBJ2-5	once	-	TGTGCCAGCAGTTTATCCCGGCGAGGGGGGGAGGAGACCCAGTACTTC	CASSLSRRGGEETQYF
TRBV18	TRBJ2-1	-	TRBD1	TGTGCCAGCTCACCGTTAGCTGGGACAGGGGGGCGGAATGAGCAGTTCTTC	CASSPLAGTGGRNEQFF